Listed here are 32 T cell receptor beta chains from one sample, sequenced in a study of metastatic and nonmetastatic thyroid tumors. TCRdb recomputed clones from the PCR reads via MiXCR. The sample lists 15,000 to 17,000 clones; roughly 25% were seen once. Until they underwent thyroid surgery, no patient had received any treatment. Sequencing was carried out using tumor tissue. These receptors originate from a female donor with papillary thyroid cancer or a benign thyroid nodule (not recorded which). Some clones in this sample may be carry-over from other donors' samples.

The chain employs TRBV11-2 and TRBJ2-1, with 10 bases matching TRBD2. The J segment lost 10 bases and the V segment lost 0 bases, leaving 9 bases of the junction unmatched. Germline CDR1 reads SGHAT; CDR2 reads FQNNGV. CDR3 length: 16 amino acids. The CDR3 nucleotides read TGTGCCAGCAGCTTAGAAGCGGCTAGCGGGGGCGGGGAGCAGTTCTTC. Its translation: CASSLEAASGGGEQFF.

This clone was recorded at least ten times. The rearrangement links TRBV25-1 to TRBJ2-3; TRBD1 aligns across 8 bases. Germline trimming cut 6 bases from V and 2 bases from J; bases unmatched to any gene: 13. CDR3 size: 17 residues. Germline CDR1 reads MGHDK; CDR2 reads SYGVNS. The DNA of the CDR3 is TGTGCCAGCAGCCCTTGGGCAGGGGGCGGTTCCACAGATACGCAGTATTTT. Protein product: CASSPWAGGGSTDTQYF.

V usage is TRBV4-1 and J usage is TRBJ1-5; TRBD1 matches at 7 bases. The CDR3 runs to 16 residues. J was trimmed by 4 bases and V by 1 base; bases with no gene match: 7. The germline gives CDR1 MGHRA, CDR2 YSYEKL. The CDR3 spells CASSQVRDSENQPQHF. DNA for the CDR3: TGCGCCAGCAGCCAAGTACGGGACAGCGAGAATCAGCCCCAGCATTTT.

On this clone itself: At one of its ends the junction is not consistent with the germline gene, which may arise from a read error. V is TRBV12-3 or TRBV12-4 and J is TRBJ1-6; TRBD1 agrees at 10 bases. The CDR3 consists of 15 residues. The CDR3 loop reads CASRPTGTGVSPLHF. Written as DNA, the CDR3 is TGTGCCAGCAGGCCCACCGGGACAGGGGTTTCACCCCTACACTTT.

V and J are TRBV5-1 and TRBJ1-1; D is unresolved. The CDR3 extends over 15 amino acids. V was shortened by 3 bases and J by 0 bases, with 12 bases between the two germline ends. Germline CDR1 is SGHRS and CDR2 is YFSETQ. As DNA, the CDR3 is TGCGCCAGCAGCTCGGGTCCGGTTATGAACACTGAAGCTTTCTTT. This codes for CASSSGPVMNTEAFF.

In nucleotides, the CDR3 is TGTGCCAGCAGCCGAGAAGGACTAGCGGGAGAGAGCGAGCAGTTCTTC. It encodes CASSREGLAGESEQFF. The rearrangement uses TRBV11-2 and TRBJ2-1; TRBD2 matches at 13 bases. CDR3 length equals 16 residues. Trimming at V came to 5 bases and at J to 10 bases, leaving 11 bases not matched to a gene. CDR1 is SGHAT, CDR2 FQNNGV, per germline. The whole variable domain, remainder taken from reference TRBV11-2 and TRBJ2-1, is EAGVAQSPRYKIIEKRQSVAFWCNPISGHATLYWYQQILGQGPKLLIQFQNNGVVDDSQLPKDRFSAERLKGVDSTLKIQPAKLEDSAVYLCASSREGLAGESEQFFGPGTRLTVL.

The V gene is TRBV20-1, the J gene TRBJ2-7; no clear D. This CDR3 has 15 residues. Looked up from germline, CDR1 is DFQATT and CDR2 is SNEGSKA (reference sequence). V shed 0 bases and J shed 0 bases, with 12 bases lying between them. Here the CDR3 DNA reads TGCAGTGCTAGAGATCCTAGGTCGATCTCCTACGAGCAGTACTTC. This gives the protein CSARDPRSISYEQYF.

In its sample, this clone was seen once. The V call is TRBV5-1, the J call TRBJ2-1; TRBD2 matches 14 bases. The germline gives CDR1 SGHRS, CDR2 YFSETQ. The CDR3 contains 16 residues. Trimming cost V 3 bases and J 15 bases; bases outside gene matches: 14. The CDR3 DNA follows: TGCGCCAGCAGCTGGAATCCGGGACTAGCGGGAGAGGGAAGGTTCTTC. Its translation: CASSWNPGLAGEGRFF.

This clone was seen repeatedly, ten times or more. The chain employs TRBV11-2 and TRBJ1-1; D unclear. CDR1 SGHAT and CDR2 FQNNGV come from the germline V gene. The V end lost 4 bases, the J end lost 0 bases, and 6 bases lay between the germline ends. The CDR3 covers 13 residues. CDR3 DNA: TGTGCCAGCAGCTCACAAATGAACACTGAAGCTTTCTTT. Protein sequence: CASSSQMNTEAFF.

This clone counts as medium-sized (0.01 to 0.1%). The CDR3 nucleotides read TGTGCCAGCAGCCTAGGGGACGAGCAGTACTTC. As protein: CASSLGDEQYF. The J gene is TRBJ2-7, the V gene TRBV7-9, with D perhaps TRBD1 (5 bases). This CDR3 contains 11 residues. CDR1 is SEHNR, CDR2 FQNEAQ, per germline (reference sequence). V lost 5 bases and J 5 bases, leaving 7 bases between the germline ends. The full variable domain, its missing parts supplied by reference TRBV7-9 and TRBJ2-7, is DTGVSQNPRHKITKRGQNVTFRCDPISEHNRLYWYRQTLGQGPEFLTYFQNEAQLEKSRLLSDRFSAERPKGSFSTLEIQRTEQGDSAMYLCASSLGDEQYFGPGTRLTVT.

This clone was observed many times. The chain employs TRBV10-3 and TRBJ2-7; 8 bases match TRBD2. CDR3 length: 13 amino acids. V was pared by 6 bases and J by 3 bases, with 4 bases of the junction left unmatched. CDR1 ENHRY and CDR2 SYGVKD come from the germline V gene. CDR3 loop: CAIRSGTSYEQYF. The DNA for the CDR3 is TGTGCCATCAGATCCGGGACTAGCTACGAGCAGTACTTC.

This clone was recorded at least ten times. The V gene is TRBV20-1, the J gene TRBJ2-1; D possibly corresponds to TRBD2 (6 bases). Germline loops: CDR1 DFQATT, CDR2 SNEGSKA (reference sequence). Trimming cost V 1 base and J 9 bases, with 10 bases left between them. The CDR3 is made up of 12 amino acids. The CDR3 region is CSARVREFEQFF. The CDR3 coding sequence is TGCAGTGCTAGAGTACGGGAGTTTGAGCAGTTCTTC.

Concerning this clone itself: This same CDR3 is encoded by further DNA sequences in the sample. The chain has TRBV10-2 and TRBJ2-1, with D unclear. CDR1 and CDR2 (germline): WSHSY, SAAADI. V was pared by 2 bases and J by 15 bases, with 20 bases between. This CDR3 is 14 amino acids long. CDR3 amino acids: CASSEARSPPPRFF. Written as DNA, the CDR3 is TGCGCCAGCAGTGAGGCGAGGTCCCCACCCCCCAGGTTCTTC.

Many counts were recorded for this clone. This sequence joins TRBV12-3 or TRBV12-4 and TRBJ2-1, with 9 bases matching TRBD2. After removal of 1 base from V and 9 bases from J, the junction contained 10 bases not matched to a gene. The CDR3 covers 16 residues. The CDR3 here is CASSLGGGRAVGEQFF. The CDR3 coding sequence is TGTGCCAGCAGTTTAGGCGGCGGGAGGGCCGTGGGTGAGCAGTTCTTC.

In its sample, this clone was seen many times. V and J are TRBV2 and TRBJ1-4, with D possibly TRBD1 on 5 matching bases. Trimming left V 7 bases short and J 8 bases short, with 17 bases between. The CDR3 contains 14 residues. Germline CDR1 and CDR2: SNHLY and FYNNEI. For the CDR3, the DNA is TGTGCCAGCACCGCGGGCAGGGACCTCGAAAAACTGTTTTTT. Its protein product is CASTAGRDLEKLFF.

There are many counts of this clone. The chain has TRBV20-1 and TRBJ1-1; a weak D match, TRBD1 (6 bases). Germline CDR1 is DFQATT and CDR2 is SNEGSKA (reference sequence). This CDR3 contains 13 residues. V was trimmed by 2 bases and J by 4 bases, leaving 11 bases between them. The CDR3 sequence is CSARNYRVTEAFF. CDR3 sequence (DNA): TGCAGTGCTAGAAACTACAGGGTCACTGAAGCTTTCTTT.

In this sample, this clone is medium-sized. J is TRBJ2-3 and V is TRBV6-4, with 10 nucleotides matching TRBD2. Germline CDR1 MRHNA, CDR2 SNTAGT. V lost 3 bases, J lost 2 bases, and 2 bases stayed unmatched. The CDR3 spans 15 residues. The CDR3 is CASSETSGATDTQYF. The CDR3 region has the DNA TGTGCCAGCAGTGAAACTAGCGGGGCCACAGATACGCAGTATTTT.

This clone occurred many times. The CDR3 protein is CASSLLANTEAFF. The CDR3 DNA is TGTGCCAGCAGCTTGTTGGCGAACACTGAAGCTTTCTTT. V and J are TRBV7-3 and TRBJ1-1; D gene uncertain. V was shortened by 3 bases and J by 1 base, with 6 bases between the two germline ends. CDR1 SGHTA and CDR2 FQGTGA come from the germline V gene. The CDR3 totals 13 residues.

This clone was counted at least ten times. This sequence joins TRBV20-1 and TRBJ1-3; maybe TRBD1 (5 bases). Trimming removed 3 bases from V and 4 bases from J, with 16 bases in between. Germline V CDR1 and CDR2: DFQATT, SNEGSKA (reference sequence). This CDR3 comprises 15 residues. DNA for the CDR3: TGCAGTGCTAGTCCCCAGGGATCCTACGGAAACACCATATATTTT. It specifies CSASPQGSYGNTIYF.

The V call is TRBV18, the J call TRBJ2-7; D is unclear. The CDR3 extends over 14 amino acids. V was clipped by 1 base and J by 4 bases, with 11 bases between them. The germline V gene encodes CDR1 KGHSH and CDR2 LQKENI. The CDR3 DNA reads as TGTGCCAGCTCACCACGGGCCCTTGGGTACGAGCAGTACTTC. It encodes CASSPRALGYEQYF.

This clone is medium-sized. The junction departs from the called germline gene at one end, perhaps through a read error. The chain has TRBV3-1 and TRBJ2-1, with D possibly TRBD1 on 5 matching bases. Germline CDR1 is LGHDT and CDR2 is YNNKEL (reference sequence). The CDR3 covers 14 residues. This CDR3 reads CASGQGISYNEQFF. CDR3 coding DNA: TGTGCCAGCGGCCAGGGTATCTCCTACAATGAGCAGTTCTTC.

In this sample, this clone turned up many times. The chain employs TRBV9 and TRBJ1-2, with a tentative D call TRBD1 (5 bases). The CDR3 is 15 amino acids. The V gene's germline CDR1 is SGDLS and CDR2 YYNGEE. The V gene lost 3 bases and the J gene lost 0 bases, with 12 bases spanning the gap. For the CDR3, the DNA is TGTGCCAGCAGCGAGGGGCCGTGGACTAACTATGGCTACACCTTC. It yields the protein CASSEGPWTNYGYTF. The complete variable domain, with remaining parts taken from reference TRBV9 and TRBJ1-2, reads DSGVTQTPKHLITATGQRVTLRCSPRSGDLSVYWYQQSLDQGLQFLIQYYNGEERAKGNILERFSAQQFPDLHSELNLSSLELGDSALYFCASSEGPWTNYGYTFGSGTRLTVV.

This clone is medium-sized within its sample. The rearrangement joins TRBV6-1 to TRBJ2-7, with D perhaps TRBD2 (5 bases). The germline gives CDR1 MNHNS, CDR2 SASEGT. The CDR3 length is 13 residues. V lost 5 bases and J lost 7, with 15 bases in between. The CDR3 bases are TGTGCCAGCAGTTTCGACTATCCGGGGGAGCAGTACTTC. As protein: CASSFDYPGEQYF.

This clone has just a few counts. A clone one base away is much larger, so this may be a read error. The CDR3 loop reads CASISHNEQFF. The CDR3 DNA reads as TGTGCCAGCATCTCTCACAATGAGCAGTTCTTC. V gene TRBV7-3 combines with J gene TRBJ2-1; no clear D gene. Trimming pared 7 bases from V and 5 bases from J, leaving 6 bases between. The germline CDR1 and CDR2 sequences are SGHTA and FQGTGA. This CDR3 region has 11 residues.

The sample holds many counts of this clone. The CDR3 bases are TGTGCCAGTAGTAGAGACCATCTAGGCTATGGCTACACCTTC. This gives the protein CASSRDHLGYGYTF. V is TRBV19 and J is TRBJ1-2; no clear D. V was shortened by 4 bases and J by 4 bases, with 13 bases between the two germline ends. The CDR3 totals 14 residues. Germline-derived CDR1 and CDR2 are LNHDA and SQIVND (reference sequence).

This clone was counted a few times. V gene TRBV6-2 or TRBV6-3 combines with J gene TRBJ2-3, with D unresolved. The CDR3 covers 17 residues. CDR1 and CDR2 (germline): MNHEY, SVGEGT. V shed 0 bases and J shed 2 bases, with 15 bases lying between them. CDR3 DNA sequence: TGTGCCAGCAGTTACTCAAGAGACCGTCCCCACACAGATACGCAGTATTTT. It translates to CASSYSRDRPHTDTQYF.

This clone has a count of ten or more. The chain's CDR3 is CASSSGQRSGNTIYF. CDR3 DNA sequence: TGTGCCAGCAGTTCCGGACAGCGCTCTGGAAACACCATATATTTT. The V call is TRBV28, the J call TRBJ1-3; tentative D call: TRBD1 (6 bases). The CDR3 sequence is 15 residues long. V lost 4 bases, J lost 0 bases, and 10 bases lay in between. Germline V CDR1 and CDR2: MDHEN, SYDVKM.

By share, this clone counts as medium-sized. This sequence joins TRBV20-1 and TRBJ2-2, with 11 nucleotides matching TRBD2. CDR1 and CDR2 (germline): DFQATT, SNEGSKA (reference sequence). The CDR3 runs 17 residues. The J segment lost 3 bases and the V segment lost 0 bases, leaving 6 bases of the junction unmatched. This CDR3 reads CSARDIGSGRDTGELFF. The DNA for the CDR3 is TGCAGTGCTAGAGATATTGGTAGCGGGAGGGACACCGGGGAGCTGTTTTTT.

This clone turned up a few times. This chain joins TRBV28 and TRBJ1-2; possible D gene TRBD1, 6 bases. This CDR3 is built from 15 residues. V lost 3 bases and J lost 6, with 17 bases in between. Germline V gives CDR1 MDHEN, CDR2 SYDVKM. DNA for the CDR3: TGTGCCAGCAGTTTTTCAGTGGGCAGGGGAAATGGCTACACCTTC. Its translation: CASSFSVGRGNGYTF.

The CDR3, as DNA: TGTGCCAGCAGTCCCGGTCCCAGGACGAACCATGGCTACACCTTC. Translating gives CASSPGPRTNHGYTF. This chain joins TRBV6-9 and TRBJ1-2; no clear D. With 5 bases removed from V and 6 bases from J, the gap between germline ends came to 19 bases. The CDR3 consists of 15 residues. Looked up from germline, CDR1 is MNHGY and CDR2 is SVAAGI.

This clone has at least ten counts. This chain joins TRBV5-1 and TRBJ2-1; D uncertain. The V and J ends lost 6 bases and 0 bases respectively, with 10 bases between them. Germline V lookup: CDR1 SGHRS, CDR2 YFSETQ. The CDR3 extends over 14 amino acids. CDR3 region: CASMSDSSYNEQFF. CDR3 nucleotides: TGCGCCAGCATGTCGGATTCCTCCTACAATGAGCAGTTCTTC.

CDR3 region: CASSPTGITETQYF. The CDR3 region has the DNA TGTGCCAGCAGTCCTACAGGGATTACGGAGACCCAGTACTTC. The V call is TRBV6-1, the J call TRBJ2-5; D possibly corresponds to TRBD1 (6 bases). Germline CDR1 is MNHNS and CDR2 is SASEGT. V was cut by 5 bases and J by 5 bases, with 15 bases left in between. This CDR3 has 14 amino acids.